The clone carrying this T cell receptor (beta chain) has just a few counts. Its antigen is unidentified. This PCR relied on a set of 60 Vbeta primers and 13 Jbeta primers. Method: immunoSEQ multiplex PCR; TCRdb's copy keeps in-frame clones and lacks some. This table holds under 120,000 clones, roughly three quarters found once. The data belong to a study of cytomegalovirus exposure and HLA in healthy donors. V gave up 1 base and J gave up 2 bases, with 19 bases separating them. The CDR3 has 18 residues. Germline V gene data show CDR1 as LNHNV and CDR2 as YYDKDF (reference sequence). Study-wide results and caveats: Common viral pathogens seemed, in a later analysis, to connect with several of the most significant clusters.

The chain recombines TRBV15 with TRBJ2-3, with D perhaps matching TRBD1 (6 bases). The origin of this receptor is a man in his forties in good health and CMV-seropositive. The sequenced sample consisted of PBMCs. The CDR3 sequence: CATSRVSWTVFHTDTQYF. CDR3 sequence (DNA): TGTGCCACCAGCAGAGTTTCTTGGACAGTATTTCACACAGATACGCAGTATTTT.